This T cell receptor (beta chain) came from a study of blood T cell repertoires in COVID-19. Whole-study context: Collection of acute and convalescent COVID-19 samples took place in the United States, Italy and Spain.

Seattle participants joined during active infection and were tracked over time. Authors' methods: Scientists estimated how many nucleated cells there were by amplifying reference gene primers. Sequenced by immunoSEQ multiplex PCR; TCRdb stores in-frame clones only, minus some. V, J and clone size derive from that table, while D and trimming were established from the DNA sequence. The sample holds under 300,000 clones, 80% to 95% seen once. Looked up from germline, CDR1 is LNHDA and CDR2 is SQIVND (reference sequence). The V gene end was trimmed by 5 bases and the J gene end by 11 bases; junction bases not matched to a gene: 15. The CDR3 has 16 amino acids.

Sequenced input: peripheral blood. This sequence originates from a man in his thirties or forties with COVID-19, enrolled during active disease. This sequence joins TRBV19 and TRBJ1-6; 7 bases fit TRBD1. The CDR3 is CASSPFFGQDEAPLHF. The CDR3 DNA reads TGTGCCAGTAGTCCCTTTTTTGGACAGGACGAGGCACCCCTCCACTTT.